Listed below are T cell receptor beta chains from one sample, sequenced in a study of regulatory T cells in long-lasting Graves disease. In TCRdb, the multiplex PCR reads were re-called with MiXCR into one record per CDR3 protein. The sample has some 230,000 distinct CDR3 sequences, about a sixth seen once. Sample: peripheral blood mononuclear cells (PBMCs), taken at new diagnosis, from a patient treated with antithyroid drugs. These receptors originate from a female donor with Graves disease. Both conserved end residues are trimmed from each CDR3. Each record gives: V gene, CDR3 protein.

v_call: TRBV20-1; cdr3_aa: SARDLRQGDTGELF
v_call: TRBV11-2; cdr3_aa: ASSLIGQGVAGNTIY
v_call: TRBV10-3; cdr3_aa: AISEMGQGNGYT
v_call: TRBV24-1; cdr3_aa: ATSEAGRNEQF
v_call: TRBV7-2; cdr3_aa: ASSFTGLAMSYEQY
v_call: TRBV5-6; cdr3_aa: ASSLMDPLSEQY
v_call: TRBV24-1; cdr3_aa: ATSDLGPGLGAPDTQY
v_call: TRBV20-1; cdr3_aa: SASLLGAGNTIY
v_call: TRBV7-3; cdr3_aa: ASSLGTSEETQY
v_call: TRBV24-1; cdr3_aa: ATSDLSGHEQY
v_call: TRBV11-1; cdr3_aa: ASSWTSGMKPYNEQF
v_call: TRBV12-3/TRBV12-4; cdr3_aa: ASSLRLGLAGRNEQF
v_call: TRBV2; cdr3_aa: ASRVGGSYEQY
v_call: TRBV15; cdr3_aa: ATSRDRVNEKLF
v_call: TRBV18; cdr3_aa: ASSFGAGGDTEAF
v_call: TRBV2; cdr3_aa: ASSFNYGYT
v_call: TRBV20-1; cdr3_aa: SARVGLLGTEAF
v_call: TRBV9; cdr3_aa: ASSVTGNYGYT
v_call: TRBV9; cdr3_aa: ASSVGERGNEQF
v_call: TRBV27; cdr3_aa: ASSLTRDRGGGYGYT
v_call: TRBV20-1; cdr3_aa: SAPSAGGGALTDTQY
v_call: TRBV3-1; cdr3_aa: ASSQEPGSEQY
v_call: TRBV9; cdr3_aa: ASSVEGTSTDTQY
v_call: TRBV28; cdr3_aa: ASSLYVAGSAGELF
v_call: TRBV28; cdr3_aa: ASSSGQFYGYT
v_call: TRBV6-9; cdr3_aa: ASSYSFQGENTIY
v_call: TRBV7-2; cdr3_aa: ASSRTSATDTQY
v_call: TRBV30; cdr3_aa: AWSRIAGPDNEQF
v_call: TRBV7-3; cdr3_aa: ASSSLGLADNEQF
v_call: TRBV4-3; cdr3_aa: ASSQGHLSNQPQH
v_call: TRBV7-2; cdr3_aa: ASSFMRDQPQH
v_call: TRBV20-1; cdr3_aa: SATDRGNSPLH
v_call: TRBV7-3; cdr3_aa: ASRTGTSIADTQY
v_call: TRBV5-6; cdr3_aa: ASSRRQSVQPQH
v_call: TRBV19; cdr3_aa: ASSIAWGGGADTQY
v_call: TRBV20-1; cdr3_aa: SAYTLAVTDTQY
v_call: TRBV5-1; cdr3_aa: ASSLELVYGYT
v_call: TRBV6-1; cdr3_aa: ASRPAGDDTGELF
v_call: TRBV20-1; cdr3_aa: SARGSGTEAF